A single sample is the source of the 26 T cell receptor beta chains below, sequenced in a study of response to subunit inactivated influenza vaccine. TCRdb ran MiXCR on the RT-PCR reads and lists one entry per CDR3 protein. Of roughly 780,000 distinct CDR3 sequences detected, roughly 20% appear once; the ten largest clones hold roughly a tenth. Sequences were derived from PBMCs from blood, sampled less than 6 days after vaccination. The origin of the receptors is a man in his fifties or sixties who received an inactivated influenza vaccine.

This clonotype occurred a few times. This rearrangement joins TRBV5-1 to TRBJ2-5; the D gene is possibly TRBD1 (5 bases). The CDR3 is 14 residues long. V lost 4 bases, J lost 2 bases, and 12 bases lay in between. Germline V gene data show CDR1 as SGHRS and CDR2 as YFSETQ. The CDR3 spells CASSQDTTQETQYF. The CDR3 bases are TGCGCCAGCAGCCAGGACACAACTCAAGAGACCCAGTACTTC.

This rearrangement joins TRBV7-6 to TRBJ2-5; no reliable D call. The germline gives CDR1 SGHVS, CDR2 FNYEAQ. V lost 0 bases and J 4 bases, leaving 18 bases between the germline ends. This CDR3 is 17 amino acids long. DNA for the CDR3: TGTGCCAGCAGCTTAGCGTTTCAGGCGGACCTGCGAGAGACCCAGTACTTC. Translated: CASSLAFQADLRETQYF.

The V and J genes are TRBV10-3 and TRBJ2-3; D ambiguous. Trimming left V 1 base short and J 2 bases short, with 7 bases between. This CDR3 spans 14 amino acids. Germline lookup yields CDR1 ENHRY and CDR2 SYGVKD. In DNA, the CDR3 is TGTGCCATCAGTGAGTTAGTCTTCACAGATACGCAGTATTTT. Its protein product is CAISELVFTDTQYF.

The chain uses TRBV7-4 and TRBJ2-1; TRBD2 agrees at 7 bases. The ends lost 1 base at V and 4 bases at J; junction bases unmatched: 7. Germline CDR1 and CDR2: SGHVT and SQSDAQ. CDR3 size: 16 residues. The CDR3 is CASSLGGTTSYNEQFF. CDR3 nucleotide sequence: TGTGCCAGCAGCTTAGGAGGGACTACCTCGTACAATGAGCAGTTCTTC.

V and J are TRBV4-3 and TRBJ2-7, with D possibly matching TRBD2 (5 bases). The CDR3 spans 15 residues. Per the germline V gene, CDR1 is LGHNA and CDR2 is YSLEER. Trimming cost V 0 bases and J 6 bases, with 15 bases left between them. CDR3 region: CASSQDLPGNREQYF. The CDR3 DNA is TGCGCCAGCAGCCAAGATCTCCCGGGGAACCGCGAGCAGTACTTC.

V usage is TRBV18 and J usage is TRBJ2-3, with D unresolved. Trimming removed 6 bases from V and 2 bases from J, with 6 bases in between. CDR1 KGHSH and CDR2 LQKENI come from the germline V gene. The CDR3 runs to 12 residues. The CDR3 protein is CASSTVTDTQYF. In DNA form, the CDR3 reads TGTGCCAGCTCCACTGTCACAGATACGCAGTATTTT.

This clonotype was counted between two and nine times. The chain combines TRBV6-1 with TRBJ1-5; the match to TRBD1 covers 8 bases. Germline V gene sequence: CDR1 MNHNS, CDR2 SASEGT. V was pared by 6 bases and J by 1 base, with 5 bases of the junction left unmatched. This CDR3 spans 15 amino acids. The CDR3 nucleotides are TGTGCCAGCAGGACAGGGGAGGTAAGCAATCAGCCCCAGCATTTT. Translating gives CASRTGEVSNQPQHF.

This chain joins TRBV19 and TRBJ2-1, with TRBD2 matching over 8 bases. V dropped 7 bases and J dropped 3; count of bases not matched to a gene: 5. The CDR3 totals 14 residues. From germline, CDR1 is LNHDA and CDR2 SQIVND (reference sequence). The CDR3 nucleotides are TGTGCCAGTAAGCGGGGGCATCTCTACAATGAGCAGTTCTTC. It translates to CASKRGHLYNEQFF.

There are a few counts of this clonotype. The chain employs TRBV30 and TRBJ2-1; perhaps TRBD1 as D (6 bases). The V end lost 3 bases, the J end lost 5 bases, and 14 bases lay between the germline ends. This CDR3 contains 14 residues. Germline CDR1 and CDR2: GTSNPN and SVGIG (reference sequence). The CDR3: CAWRIRDMNNEQFF. DNA of the CDR3: TGTGCCTGGAGAATTAGGGACATGAACAATGAGCAGTTCTTC. The full variable domain, completed using reference TRBV30 and TRBJ2-1, is SQTIHQWPATLVQPVGSPLSLECTVEGTSNPNLYWYRQAAGRGLQLLFYSVGIGQISSEVPQNLSASRPQDRQFILSSKKLLLSDSGFYLCAWRIRDMNNEQFFGPGTRLTVL.

In this sample, this clonotype turned up many times. The chain is built from TRBV11-2 and TRBJ2-3; 8 bases match TRBD2. The CDR3 runs 18 residues. Losses at the gene ends were 1 base for V and 4 bases for J; bases not matched to a gene: 13. Germline CDR1 and CDR2: SGHAT and FQNNGV. This chain's CDR3 is CASSLGRSASGWADTQYF. DNA for the CDR3: TGTGCCAGCAGCTTAGGGAGGTCGGCTAGCGGGTGGGCAGATACGCAGTATTTT. Full variable domain (missing parts from reference TRBV11-2 and TRBJ2-3): EAGVAQSPRYKIIEKRQSVAFWCNPISGHATLYWYQQILGQGPKLLIQFQNNGVVDDSQLPKDRFSAERLKGVDSTLKIQPAKLEDSAVYLCASSLGRSASGWADTQYFGPGTRLTVL.

This clonotype has at least ten counts. This chain uses TRBV9 with TRBJ1-2, with D unclear. The CDR3 sequence is 12 residues long. From germline, CDR1 is SGDLS and CDR2 YYNGEE. V dropped 7 bases and J dropped 4 bases, with 11 bases sitting between them. The CDR3 sequence: CASSVDGYGYTF. CDR3 in DNA: TGTGCCAGCTCCGTCGATGGCTATGGCTACACCTTC.

This clonotype was picked up a small number of times. CDR3 in amino acids: CASSLGAGTGPGELFF. Here the CDR3 DNA reads TGTGCCAGCAGTCTAGGGGCGGGAACGGGCCCCGGGGAGCTGTTTTTT. The rearrangement uses TRBV7-2 and TRBJ2-2, with a weak D call TRBD2 (6 bases). Germline values: CDR1 SGHTA, CDR2 FQGNSA. CDR3 size: 16 residues. V was shortened by 6 bases and J by 6 bases, with 20 bases between the two germline ends.

This clonotype was detected many times. This chain links TRBV20-1 with TRBJ1-1, with no clear D. V was pared by 1 base and J by 0 bases, with 12 bases between. There are 15 residues in the CDR3. Germline-derived CDR1 and CDR2 are DFQATT and SNEGSKA (reference sequence). CDR3 protein: CSARVPSTLNTEAFF. CDR3 bases: TGCAGTGCTAGAGTACCGAGTACCTTGAACACTGAAGCTTTCTTT.

The sample holds a few counts of this clonotype. The chain employs TRBV28 and TRBJ2-7; D might be TRBD2 (5 bases). The V gene lost 3 bases and the J gene lost 9 bases, with 12 bases spanning the gap. The CDR3 covers 12 residues. Looked up from germline, CDR1 is MDHEN and CDR2 is SYDVKM. CDR3 amino acids: CASSFSEGWQYF. CDR3 sequence (DNA): TGTGCCAGCAGTTTTTCAGAGGGTTGGCAGTACTTC.

The rearrangement joins TRBV20-1 to TRBJ2-7, with TRBD2 matching over 7 bases. V was clipped by 6 bases and J by 4 bases; unmatched bases: 12. The CDR3 spans 14 residues. Per germline, CDR1 DFQATT and CDR2 SNEGSKA (reference sequence). The CDR3 protein is CSALQWAGVYEQYF. DNA for the CDR3: TGCAGTGCCCTCCAGTGGGCGGGGGTTTACGAGCAGTACTTC.

In its sample, this clonotype was seen many times. The chain uses TRBV4-2 and TRBJ2-4; D is ambiguous. The CDR3 is made up of 16 amino acids. The germline CDR1 and CDR2 sequences are LGHNA and YNFKEQ. Trimming cost V 0 bases and J 0 bases, with 9 bases left between them. This chain's CDR3 is CASSQEQTVAKNIQYF. The CDR3 DNA sequence: TGTGCCAGCAGCCAAGAACAGACCGTAGCCAAAAACATTCAGTACTTC.

This chain uses TRBV27 with TRBJ2-5; a weak D match, TRBD2 (7 bases). Trimming took off 5 bases at V and 7 bases at J, with 20 bases between the two ends. CDR1 is MNHEY and CDR2 is SMNVEV in the germline V gene (reference sequence). The CDR3 loop spans 15 amino acids. The CDR3 is CASSAGAGRGGTQYF. The CDR3 nucleotides read TGTGCCAGCAGTGCGGGGGCAGGGCGAGGCGGGACCCAGTACTTC.

The rearrangement uses TRBV7-9 and TRBJ2-7; 7 nucleotides align to TRBD2. This CDR3 is built from 15 residues. Germline lookup yields CDR1 SEHNR and CDR2 FQNEAQ (reference sequence). Trimming at V came to 5 bases and at J to 1 base, leaving 8 bases not matched to a gene. The DNA of the CDR3 is TGTGCCAGCAGCCCAAGGGGAGGGGATTCCTACGAGCAGTACTTC. Protein: CASSPRGGDSYEQYF.

The V call is TRBV7-8, the J call TRBJ1-6; D ambiguous. The CDR3 covers 13 residues. Germline CDR1 and CDR2: SGHVS and FQNEAQ. Deletions cut 8 bases from V and 7 bases from J, with 12 bases between. CDR3 amino acids: CASRGQTNSPLHF. In DNA form, the CDR3 reads TGTGCCAGCCGTGGCCAAACGAATTCACCCCTCCACTTT.

This chain joins TRBV6-6 and TRBJ2-1; 9 nucleotides align to TRBD1. CDR3 length: 13 amino acids. With 0 bases clipped from V and 14 bases from J, the junction kept 5 bases outside the gene matches. Germline V gives CDR1 MNHNY, CDR2 SVGAGI (reference sequence). The CDR3 protein is CASSYSEDRGKFF. In DNA, the CDR3 is TGTGCCAGCAGTTACTCAGAGGACAGGGGAAAGTTCTTC.

V is TRBV2 and J is TRBJ2-2; perhaps TRBD1 as D (5 bases). Deletions cut 1 base from V and 8 bases from J, with 14 bases between. The CDR3 consists of 15 residues. Germline assignment: CDR1 SNHLY and CDR2 FYNNEI. Here the CDR3 DNA reads TGTGCCAGCAGTGAAGTCTGGGGCTCCGGTGGGGAGCTGTTTTTT. Its translation: CASSEVWGSGGELFF.

V is TRBV4-3 and J is TRBJ2-1; no clear D gene. Trimming took 3 bases from V and 7 from J, leaving 10 bases between them. The length of the CDR3 is 13 residues. The V gene's germline CDR1 is LGHNA and CDR2 YSLEER. CDR3 DNA sequence: TGCGCCAGCAGCCAGGAACCGCGGAATGAGCAGTTCTTC. It translates to CASSQEPRNEQFF.

The J gene is TRBJ2-2, the V gene TRBV7-8; TRBD2 matches 7 bases. CDR3 length: 15 amino acids. Germline assignment: CDR1 SGHVS and CDR2 FQNEAQ. V gave up 6 bases and J gave up 1 base; unmatched junction bases: 5. For the CDR3, the DNA is TGTGCCAGCAGACTCGCGGGAGTGAACACCGGGGAGCTGTTTTTT. This encodes CASRLAGVNTGELFF. The entire variable domain, with the rest obtained from reference TRBV7-8 and TRBJ2-2, is as follows: GAGVSQSPRYKVAKRGQDVALRCDPISGHVSLFWYQQALGQGPEFLTYFQNEAQLDKSGLPSDRFFAERPEGSVSTLKIQRTQQEDSAVYLCASRLAGVNTGELFFGEGSRLTVL.

The chain carries TRBV5-6 and TRBJ2-1; D is unclear. Germline V lookup: CDR1 SGHDT, CDR2 YYEEEE. There are 15 residues in the CDR3. The germline V and J ends were trimmed by 4 bases and 6 bases, with 17 bases remaining between them. The CDR3 DNA reads as TGTGCCAGCAGCCCGCCCCGTAGGCCTCCCAATGAGCAGTTCTTC. It specifies CASSPPRRPPNEQFF.

This clonotype has a count of ten or more. The V and J genes are TRBV12-3 or TRBV12-4 and TRBJ2-3; D remains unclear. The ends were cut back, 7 bases at V and 1 base at J, with 12 bases in the middle. CDR3 size: 14 residues. CDR3 DNA sequence: TGTGCCAGCACCCAAAGGTTCGGCACAGATACGCAGTATTTT. Translating it yields CASTQRFGTDTQYF.

This clonotype has more than one count but fewer than ten. This chain joins TRBV5-1 and TRBJ2-2, with TRBD1 matching 9 bases. Germline-derived CDR1 and CDR2 are SGHRS and YFSETQ. V lost 4 bases to trimming and J lost 7 bases; unmatched junction nucleotides: 11. CDR3 length: 16 residues. As DNA, the CDR3 is TGCGCCAGCAGCAGTCGATGGACAGGGGAAGGCGGGGAGCTGTTTTTT. Protein: CASSSRWTGEGGELFF. Using reference TRBV5-1 and TRBJ2-2 for the parts outside the CDR3, the full variable domain is KAGVTQTPRYLIKTRGQQVTLSCSPISGHRSVSWYQQTPGQGLQFLFEYFSETQRNKGNFPGRFSGRQFSNSRSEMNVSTLELGDSALYLCASSSRWTGEGGELFFGEGSRLTVL.